The 32 T cell receptor beta chains listed next were all sequenced from one sample in a study of blood T cell repertoires in COVID-19. Assay: immunoSEQ multiplex PCR; the TCRdb copy retains only in-frame clones and omits some. The sample lists 75,000 to 90,000 clones, just under 85% seen once, with more than 15% in the top ten. Sequencing was carried out using peripheral blood. Every receptor here comes from a man older than 75 with active or convalescent COVID-19.

The J gene is TRBJ2-7, the V gene TRBV27, with 10 bases matching TRBD1. This CDR3 has 14 amino acids. V shed 6 bases and J 2 bases; nucleotides not matched to a gene: 4. The germline V gene encodes CDR1 MNHEY and CDR2 SMNVEV (reference sequence). CDR3 DNA: TGTGCCAGCAGGGGGACAGGGGAAGCCTACGAGCAGTACGTC. Protein product: CASRGTGEAYEQYV.

This clone was counted a single time. This chain joins TRBV6-5 and TRBJ2-5, with TRBD1 as a possible D gene (6 bases). CDR1 is MNHEY, CDR2 SVGAGI, per germline. V gave up 2 bases and J gave up 9 bases, with 10 bases separating them. The CDR3 has 12 residues. The CDR3 protein is CASSYPRGAQYF. The CDR3 DNA reads as TGTGCCAGCAGTTACCCCAGGGGAGCCCAGTACTTC.

The V call is TRBV9, the J call TRBJ1-3, with D unresolved. This CDR3 comprises 16 residues. Trimming shortened V by 2 bases and J by 3 bases, and 15 bases separated the two germline ends. Germline assignment: CDR1 SGDLS and CDR2 YYNGEE. CDR3 region: CASSVLDWGGGNTIYF. The CDR3 DNA follows: TGTGCCAGCAGCGTCCTGGACTGGGGTGGTGGAAACACCATATATTTT.

This clone has a single count. The genes are TRBV5-4 and TRBJ2-5, with a tentative D call TRBD2 (6 bases). The V end lost 4 bases, the J end lost 2 bases, and 15 bases lay between the germline ends. Germline CDR1 and CDR2: SGHNT and YYREEE (reference sequence). The CDR3 consists of 15 residues. As DNA, the CDR3 is TGTGCCAGCAGCGCATACCGGGACTTACAAGAGACCCAGTACTTC. Its translation is CASSAYRDLQETQYF.

The count of this clone is one. The chain is built from TRBV7-9 and TRBJ1-2; 7 bases map to TRBD1. V lost 6 bases and J lost 2; bases outside the gene matches: 6. The CDR3 contains 14 residues. Germline CDR1 is SEHNR and CDR2 is FQNEAQ (reference sequence). CDR3 protein: CASRHGTENYGYTF. The DNA for the CDR3 is TGTGCCAGCAGGCACGGGACAGAAAACTATGGCTACACCTTC.

The V call is TRBV28, the J call TRBJ2-3, with 11 bases fitting TRBD2. V lost 4 bases to trimming and J lost 3 bases; unmatched junction nucleotides: 6. Germline V lookup: CDR1 MDHEN, CDR2 SYDVKM. The CDR3 sequence is 16 residues long. CDR3: CASSSLAGGQTDTQYF. CDR3 sequence (DNA): TGTGCCAGCAGTTCTTTAGCGGGGGGGCAGACAGATACGCAGTATTTT.

The chain has TRBV30 and TRBJ1-1; D gene unclear. The V gene's germline CDR1 is GTSNPN and CDR2 SVGIG (reference sequence). V was pared by 0 bases and J by 2 bases, with 10 bases between. The CDR3 runs to 14 residues. In nucleotides, the CDR3 is TGTGCCTGGAGTGTAATTTCGAGCAACACTGAAGCTTTCTTT. This gives the protein CAWSVISSNTEAFF.

Only a few counts were recorded for this clone. The CDR3 DNA reads as TGCGCCAGCAGCCCCAACAGGGCCGACACCGGGGAGCTGTTTTTT. The encoded protein is CASSPNRADTGELFF. The chain joins TRBV10-1 to TRBJ2-2; the D gene is possibly TRBD1 (6 bases). The V gene's germline CDR1 is WNHNN and CDR2 SYGVQD (reference sequence). CDR3 length equals 15 residues. V was pared by 6 bases and J by 3 bases, with 14 bases between.

The rearrangement uses TRBV6-5 and TRBJ2-1; D possibly corresponds to TRBD2 (6 bases). The germline CDR1 and CDR2 sequences are MNHEY and SVGAGI. CDR3 size: 14 residues. The V and J ends lost 6 bases and 3 bases respectively, with 12 bases between them. CDR3 amino acids: CASSPGLNYNEQFF. The CDR3 DNA reads as TGTGCCAGCAGCCCCGGACTAAACTACAATGAGCAGTTCTTC.

This clone came up a few times. V usage is TRBV6-1 and J usage is TRBJ1-3; D may be TRBD1 (6 bases). The CDR3 contains 16 residues. V lost 3 bases and J lost 0, with 12 bases in between. CDR1 is MNHNS and CDR2 is SASEGT in the germline V gene. DNA of the CDR3: TGTGCCAGCAGTGATTGGACAGAGGACTCTGGAAACACCATATATTTT. Translated, it gives CASSDWTEDSGNTIYF.

This clone has just one count. This chain uses TRBV28 with TRBJ2-5, with 7 bases aligning to TRBD1. Germline values: CDR1 MDHEN, CDR2 SYDVKM. V lost 6 bases to trimming and J lost 4 bases; unmatched junction nucleotides: 8. This CDR3 is built from 14 residues. As DNA, the CDR3 is TGTGCCAGCAGACGCACAGGGGACCGAGAGACCCAGTACTTC. It codes for CASRRTGDRETQYF.

As concerns this clone: Other DNA sequences from this sample encode an identical CDR3 as well. V and J are TRBV24-1 and TRBJ2-3, with 10 bases lining up with TRBD2. The germline V gene has CDR1 KGHDR and CDR2 SFDVKD. The V segment lost 0 bases and the J segment 3 bases; nucleotides outside the gene matches: 5. The CDR3 consists of 17 residues. CDR3 coding DNA: TGTGCCACCAGTGATTTGAGGTCTAGCGGGAGTACAGATACGCAGTATTTT. It specifies CATSDLRSSGSTDTQYF.

The chain links TRBV30 to TRBJ2-2, with D perhaps TRBD1 (8 bases). Germline assignment: CDR1 GTSNPN and CDR2 SVGIG (reference sequence). With 0 bases removed from V and 1 base from J, the gap between germline ends came to 24 bases. This CDR3 has 20 residues. As DNA, the CDR3 is TGTGCCTGGAGTGTACAAGTGTTGGGGGGGACAGGCCGGAACACCGGGGAGCTGTTTTTT. Translating gives CAWSVQVLGGTGRNTGELFF.

This chain links TRBV11-3 with TRBJ1-4; D remains unclear. The CDR3 is 16 amino acids. The V and J ends lost 5 bases and 6 bases respectively, with 19 bases between them. Per the germline V gene, CDR1 is SGHNT and CDR2 is YENEEA. This chain's CDR3 is CASSASGPGGDEKLFF. The CDR3 nucleotides are TGTGCCAGCAGCGCTAGCGGGCCGGGAGGTGATGAAAAACTGTTTTTT.

The rearrangement joins TRBV19 to TRBJ2-3; the match to TRBD1 covers 9 bases. The germline V gene encodes CDR1 LNHDA and CDR2 SQIVND (reference sequence). The CDR3 length is 15 residues. The junction had 12 bases not matched to a gene; V was cut back by 6 bases and J by 8 bases. CDR3 residues: CASSTGTGRLGTQYF. The CDR3 bases are TGTGCCAGTAGCACCGGGACAGGGAGGTTGGGTACGCAGTATTTT.

The chain recombines TRBV28 with TRBJ1-1; unclear D gene. Deletions cut 7 bases from V and 1 base from J, with 7 bases between. The germline V gene encodes CDR1 MDHEN and CDR2 SYDVKM. This CDR3 spans 12 amino acids. CDR3 in DNA: TGTGCCAGCATCCAACAGAACACTGAAGCTTTCTTT. It translates to CASIQQNTEAFF. The full variable domain, in which reference TRBV28 and TRBJ1-1 provide the parts outside the CDR3, is DVKVTQSSRYLVKRTGEKVFLECVQDMDHENMFWYRQDPGLGLRLIYFSYDVKMKEKGDIPEGYSVSREKKERFSLILESASTNQTSMYLCASIQQNTEAFFGQGTRLTVV.

This chain joins TRBV24-1 and TRBJ2-5, with 8 positions matching TRBD1. Germline-derived CDR1 and CDR2 are KGHDR and SFDVKD. The J segment lost 5 bases and the V segment lost 1 base, leaving 8 bases of the junction unmatched. The length of the CDR3 is 16 residues. The chain's CDR3 is CATSDFGTGLKETQYF. CDR3 nucleotide sequence: TGTGCCACCAGTGATTTCGGGACAGGCTTAAAGGAGACCCAGTACTTC.

CDR3 bases: TGTGCCAGCGGTAGCGATAGCACAGATACGCAGTATTTT. Amino acid sequence: CASGSDSTDTQYF. The V call is TRBV2, the J call TRBJ2-3, with a weak D call TRBD2 (5 bases). This CDR3 comprises 13 residues. V lost 8 bases and J 0 bases, leaving 9 bases between the germline ends. Germline V lookup: CDR1 SNHLY, CDR2 FYNNEI.

The chain is built from TRBV5-5 and TRBJ2-1; 9 bases agree with TRBD2. Trimming removed 2 bases from V and 1 base from J; junction bases left unmatched: 7. The CDR3 runs to 17 residues. Germline V gene data show CDR1 as SGHKS and CDR2 as YYEKEE (reference sequence). The CDR3, as DNA: TGTGCCAGCAGCTTTAGCGGGAGCCCATCTTCCTACAATGAGCAGTTCTTC. It yields the protein CASSFSGSPSSYNEQFF.

V usage is TRBV28 and J usage is TRBJ2-6; TRBD2 is a possible D gene (5 bases). This CDR3 region has 14 residues. V was shortened by 8 bases and J by 2 bases, with 10 bases between the two germline ends. Germline values: CDR1 MDHEN, CDR2 SYDVKM. The CDR3 loop reads CASEGLPGANVLTF. In DNA form, the CDR3 reads TGTGCCAGCGAGGGTTTACCTGGGGCCAACGTCCTGACTTTC.

The rearrangement links TRBV11-3 to TRBJ1-1; D is undetermined. The CDR3 has 15 residues. The V gene lost 5 bases and the J gene lost 5 bases, with 18 bases spanning the gap. CDR1 is SGHNT, CDR2 YENEEA, per germline. The CDR3 DNA reads TGTGCCAGCAGCCCCAGACGGAGGAGCCTTACTGAAGCTTTCTTT. Translated, it gives CASSPRRRSLTEAFF.

The chain combines TRBV4-1 with TRBJ2-1; D may be TRBD2 (6 bases). This CDR3 contains 16 residues. CDR1 and CDR2 (germline): MGHRA, YSYEKL. Trimming cost V 1 base and J 2 bases, with 12 bases left between them. CDR3 in amino acids: CASSQAGTRAYNEQFF. For the CDR3, the DNA is TGCGCCAGCAGCCAAGCCGGGACTCGCGCCTACAATGAGCAGTTCTTC.

V usage is TRBV5-8 and J usage is TRBJ2-2; maybe TRBD2 (5 bases). Germline V gene lookup returns CDR1 SGHTS and CDR2 YDEGEE. V gave up 6 bases and J gave up 4 bases, with 16 bases separating them. This CDR3 has 15 residues. In nucleotides, the CDR3 is TGTGCCAGCACCCAAATCCGGGGAAGCACCGGGGAGCTGTTTTTT. Its translation is CASTQIRGSTGELFF.

The chain recombines TRBV5-5 with TRBJ2-3; TRBD2 is a possible D gene (6 bases). The CDR3 extends over 16 amino acids. V was clipped by 2 bases and J by 1 base, with 14 bases between them. CDR1 and CDR2 (germline): SGHKS, YYEKEE (reference sequence). CDR3 nucleotide sequence: TGTGCCAGCAGCTTTCACCGGGGAGGCGGCACAGATACGCAGTATTTT. Translating gives CASSFHRGGGTDTQYF. Complete variable domain (other parts from reference TRBV5-5 and TRBJ2-3): DAGVTQSPTHLIKTRGQQVTLRCSPISGHKSVSWYQQVLGQGPQFIFQYYEKEERGRGNFPDRFSARQFPNYSSELNVNALLLGDSALYLCASSFHRGGGTDTQYFGPGTRLTVL.

The chain carries TRBV19 and TRBJ1-1, with D possibly being TRBD1 (5 bases). This CDR3 is built from 14 residues. Per the germline V gene, CDR1 is LNHDA and CDR2 is SQIVND (reference sequence). The V and J ends lost 2 bases and 1 base respectively, with 8 bases between them. The CDR3 bases are TGTGCCAGTAGTATACGCGGGACGAACACTGAAGCTTTCTTT. Translated: CASSIRGTNTEAFF.

This rearrangement joins TRBV19 to TRBJ1-4; a possible D gene is TRBD1 (6 bases). The CDR3 loop spans 13 amino acids. The ends were cut back, 6 bases at V and 5 bases at J, with 10 bases in the middle. Germline CDR1 reads LNHDA; CDR2 reads SQIVND (reference sequence). The CDR3 sequence: CASRGQGNEKLFF. The CDR3 bases are TGTGCCAGTAGGGGCCAGGGGAATGAAAAACTGTTTTTT.

The V gene is TRBV10-2, the J gene TRBJ1-4; no firm D call. V was pared by 3 bases and J by 8 bases, with 10 bases between. Germline values: CDR1 WSHSY, CDR2 SAAADI. This CDR3 is 13 amino acids long. In DNA form, the CDR3 reads TGCGCCAGCAGTGACGGGGAGAACGAAAAACTGTTTTTT. It specifies CASSDGENEKLFF.

The rearrangement links TRBV6-5 to TRBJ1-2, with D perhaps TRBD1 (5 bases). CDR1 and CDR2 from the germline V gene are MNHEY and SVGAGI. The CDR3 runs 15 residues. Trimming shortened V by 6 bases and J by 4 bases, and 18 bases separated the two germline ends. CDR3: CASSPNGGSLYGYTF. DNA of the CDR3: TGTGCCAGCAGCCCCAACGGGGGGTCGCTCTATGGCTACACCTTC.

There are a few counts of this clone. V and J are TRBV4-1 and TRBJ2-3, with D possibly matching TRBD2 (7 bases). The CDR3 is 14 residues long. From germline, CDR1 is MGHRA and CDR2 YSYEKL. The V end was cut by 1 base, the J end by 6 bases, with 11 bases between. The CDR3 loop is CASSQGGGGDTQYF. CDR3 nucleotide sequence: TGCGCCAGCAGCCAAGGGGGGGGCGGGGATACGCAGTATTTT.

V is TRBV6-5 and J is TRBJ1-2; perhaps TRBD1 as D (6 bases). From germline, CDR1 is MNHEY and CDR2 SVGAGI. V shed 6 bases and J shed 7 bases, with 18 bases lying between them. The CDR3 has 14 amino acids. CDR3 nucleotide sequence: TGTGCCAGCAGGGGGGACAAAGTATTCCGTGGCTACACCTTC. Translated, it gives CASRGDKVFRGYTF.

V usage is TRBV6-5 and J usage is TRBJ1-2; D may be TRBD1 (6 bases). The length of the CDR3 is 13 residues. Germline V gene sequence: CDR1 MNHEY, CDR2 SVGAGI. Trimming took off 7 bases at V and 6 bases at J, with 15 bases between the two ends. The CDR3 DNA sequence: TGTGCCAGCAAAGAAACAGGGTTGGATGGCTACACCTTC. Translation: CASKETGLDGYTF.

The rearrangement uses TRBV28 and TRBJ2-5; D uncertain. The CDR3 is 11 amino acids. V lost 6 bases and J 2 bases, leaving 4 bases between the germline ends. The germline CDR1 and CDR2 sequences are MDHEN and SYDVKM. The chain's CDR3 is CASRQQETQYF. CDR3 sequence (DNA): TGTGCCAGCAGACAACAAGAGACCCAGTACTTC.